The rows below give T cell receptor beta chains drawn from one sample of a study of vaccination effects on CD4 cells after COVID-19. No antigen has been assigned to these receptors. Assay: immunoSEQ multiplex PCR; the TCRdb copy retains only in-frame clones and omits some. The sample lists 50,000 or so clones, approximately 70% occurring once. The source was CD4+ T cells from PBMCs cultured without peptide, collected before COVID-19 vaccination. These receptors were obtained from a human donor who received a COVID-19 vaccine. The CDR3 runs from the conserved cysteine through the conserved F or W. The D gene is left open where the match is weak. Part of the rows lack a size; the others show once, few, many or a class for expanded clones.

clone size	J gene	V gene	D gene	CDR3 protein	CDR3 DNA
.	TRBJ1-2	TRBV5-1	TRBD1	CASSFRDRHGYTF	TGCGCCAGCAGCTTCCGGGACAGGCATGGCTACACCTTC
few	TRBJ2-5	TRBV10-3	.	CAISTGMEETQYF	TGTGCCATCAGCACAGGGATGGAGGAGACCCAGTACTTC
.	TRBJ2-7	TRBV15	TRBD2	CATSRTLRREGNYEQYF	TGTGCCACCAGCAGAACTCTTAGGCGGGAGGGGAACTACGAGCAGTACTTC
.	TRBJ2-6	TRBV5-1	.	CASSPQTGASGANVLTF	TGCGCCAGCAGCCCTCAGACAGGAGCCTCTGGGGCCAACGTCCTGACTTTC
.	TRBJ2-3	TRBV7-9	TRBD2	CASSLGLAGGYTDTQYF	TGTGCCAGCAGCTTAGGACTAGCGGGGGGTTATACAGATACGCAGTATTTT
.	TRBJ2-1	TRBV6-1	.	CASSEKRGTASYNEQFF	TGTGCCAGCAGTGAAAAGAGAGGGACTGCATCCTACAATGAGCAGTTCTTC
.	TRBJ2-1	TRBV3-1/TRBV3-2	TRBD2	CASSQVAGSNEQFF	TGTGCCAGCAGCCAGGTAGCGGGGTCAAATGAGCAGTTCTTC
.	TRBJ2-3	TRBV28	.	CASRLVGEATDTQYF	TGTGCCAGCAGACTAGTGGGAGAGGCCACAGATACGCAGTATTTT
.	TRBJ1-1	TRBV6-6	.	CASSPSQGKTEAFF	TGTGCCAGCAGCCCATCCCAGGGGAAAACTGAAGCTTTCTTT
.	TRBJ2-5	TRBV5-6	.	CASSIQETQYF	TGTGCCAGCAGCATACAAGAGACCCAGTACTTC
.	TRBJ1-5	TRBV6-1	TRBD1	CASSEGTGGARGNQPQHF	TGTGCCAGCAGTGAAGGGACAGGGGGCGCGAGGGGCAATCAGCCCCAGCATTTT
.	TRBJ2-7	TRBV27	TRBD1	CASSLAGTGFFYEQYF	TGTGCCAGCAGTTTAGCTGGGACAGGATTTTTCTACGAGCAGTACTTC
.	TRBJ1-3	TRBV18	TRBD1	CASSITGDRNTIYF	TGTGCCAGCTCAATCACAGGGGATAGGAACACCATATATTTT
few	TRBJ1-3	TRBV30	.	CAWSVQGNTIYF	TGTGCCTGGAGTGTACAGGGAAACACCATATATTTT
few	TRBJ1-2	TRBV6-5	.	CASSYSGSRQVAGYTF	TGTGCCAGCAGTTACTCGGGATCGCGACAGGTGGCTGGCTACACCTTC
.	TRBJ1-5	TRBV6-2/TRBV6-3	.	CASSPGHSRLGNQPQHF	TGTGCCAGCAGCCCTGGGCATTCCCGCTTAGGCAATCAGCCCCAGCATTTT
.	TRBJ1-5	TRBV19	.	CASSMEAGNNQPQHF	TGTGCCAGTAGTATGGAAGCAGGTAACAATCAGCCCCAGCATTTT
.	TRBJ1-2	TRBV27	.	CASSRSVDYGYTF	TGTGCCAGCAGCCGGTCCGTGGACTATGGCTACACCTTC
.	TRBJ2-5	TRBV7-9	.	CASSQTQGFGETQYF	TGTGCCAGCAGCCAAACTCAGGGTTTCGGGGAGACCCAGTACTTC
.	TRBJ1-1	TRBV7-8	.	CASSYNRDLNTEAFF	TGTGCCAGCAGCTATAACCGGGACTTGAACACTGAAGCTTTCTTT
.	TRBJ1-1	TRBV3-1/TRBV3-2	.	CASSQDLFSQGKNTEAFF	TGTGCCAGCAGCCAAGACTTATTTTCCCAGGGTAAGAACACTGAAGCTTTCTTT
.	TRBJ2-5	TRBV28	.	CASSFAGTQYF	TGTGCCAGCAGTTTCGCCGGAACCCAGTACTTC
few	TRBJ1-1	TRBV2	.	CASRSQRNTEAFF	TGTGCCAGCAGGTCACAGAGAAACACTGAAGCTTTCTTT
.	TRBJ1-5	TRBV2	TRBD1	CASRGDRGRSQPQHF	TGTGCCAGCAGGGGGGACAGGGGGCGAAGTCAGCCCCAGCATTTT
.	TRBJ1-1	TRBV30	.	CAWSFPGRGTTEAFF	TGTGCCTGGAGTTTCCCGGGGAGGGGGACTACTGAAGCTTTCTTT
few	TRBJ1-6	TRBV2	TRBD1	CASGRQGPNSPLHF	TGTGCCAGTGGTCGACAGGGACCCAATTCACCCCTCCACTTT
few	TRBJ2-7	TRBV19	.	CASSIRGSSYEQYF	TGTGCCAGTAGTATCCGGGGGAGCTCCTACGAGCAGTACTTC
.	TRBJ2-2	TRBV21-1	.	CASSIFLAGGCGAGELFF	TGTGCCAGCAGCATCTTCCTAGCGGGAGGTTGTGGAGCCGGGGAGCTGTTTTTT
.	TRBJ1-5	TRBV4-3	.	CASSPDRAGQPQHF	TGCGCCAGCAGCCCAGACAGAGCAGGCCAGCCCCAGCATTTT
once	TRBJ2-3	TRBV19	.	CASSKDRGTDTQYF	TGTGCCAGTAGTAAAGATAGGGGCACAGATACGCAGTATTTT
.	TRBJ1-1	TRBV6-5	.	CASGGNTEAFF	TGTGCCAGCGGCGGGAACACTGAAGCTTTCTTT
.	TRBJ1-4	TRBV7-2	TRBD1	CASSPTGGVGKLFF	TGTGCCAGCAGCCCGACAGGGGGAGTGGGAAAACTGTTTTTT
.	TRBJ2-2	TRBV10-3	TRBD2	CAISPSGGEGGELFF	TGTGCCATCAGTCCCTCGGGGGGGGAAGGCGGGGAGCTGTTTTTT
once	TRBJ1-2	TRBV6-1	.	CASSEWQDNGYTF	TGTGCCAGCAGTGAGTGGCAGGATAATGGCTACACCTTC
medium-sized	TRBJ2-5	TRBV4-2	TRBD2	CASSLSQAGAETQYF	TGTGCCAGCAGCCTTTCCCAAGCGGGAGCGGAGACCCAGTACTTC
few	TRBJ2-1	TRBV7-9	TRBD1	CASSLMITGAYNEQFF	TGTGCCAGCAGCTTGATGATCACAGGGGCCTACAATGAGCAGTTCTTC
medium-sized	TRBJ2-1	TRBV30	TRBD2	CAWSGTSGSREQFF	TGTGCCTGGTCCGGGACTAGCGGGAGTCGTGAGCAGTTCTTC
.	TRBJ1-5	TRBV30	TRBD1	CAWSVRDRSNQPQHF	TGTGCCTGGAGTGTACGGGACAGGAGCAATCAGCCCCAGCATTTT
few	TRBJ1-5	TRBV2	.	CASSVGRVRDNQPQHF	TGTGCCAGCAGTGTGGGGAGGGTTCGGGACAATCAGCCCCAGCATTTT
once	TRBJ1-6	TRBV6-5	.	CASSYSGGSISPLHF	TGTGCCAGCAGTTACTCGGGGGGCAGCATTTCACCCCTCCACTTT
.	TRBJ1-6	TRBV2	TRBD1	CASSAYSRGQSPLHF	TGTGCCAGCAGTGCGTATTCTAGGGGGCAGTCACCCCTCCACTTT
.	TRBJ2-1	TRBV6-5	TRBD1	CASKGGQGLYNEQFF	TGTGCCAGCAAGGGGGGACAGGGCCTATACAATGAGCAGTTCTTC
few	TRBJ1-2	TRBV28	TRBD1	CASSGGQGAPGYTF	TGTGCCAGCAGTGGGGGACAGGGGGCTCCTGGCTACACCTTC
.	TRBJ1-4	TRBV5-4	.	CASSQDGPNEKLFF	TGTGCCAGCAGCCAGGACGGTCCTAATGAAAAACTGTTTTTT
.	TRBJ2-2	TRBV19	.	CASSARTKNTGELFF	TGTGCCAGTAGTGCCAGGACCAAAAACACCGGGGAGCTGTTTTTT
.	TRBJ2-7	TRBV2	.	CASSEGAPYGQYF	TGTGCCAGCAGTGAAGGGGCCCCCTACGGCCAGTACTTC
.	TRBJ2-1	TRBV11-2	TRBD2	CASSERGLVSYNEQFF	TGTGCCAGCAGCGAAAGAGGACTAGTCTCCTACAATGAGCAGTTCTTC
.	TRBJ1-1	TRBV30	.	CAWSVGFLSKEAFF	TGTGCCTGGAGTGTAGGTTTCCTCAGTAAAGAAGCTTTCTTT
.	TRBJ1-5	TRBV6-6	.	CASRLTSGGGNQPQHF	TGTGCCAGCAGGCTAACCTCCGGGGGAGGCAATCAGCCCCAGCATTTT
few	TRBJ1-6	TRBV6-6	.	CASSPRVNSPLHF	TGTGCCAGCAGCCCCAGGGTTAACTCACCCCTCCACTTT